This T cell receptor (beta chain) is drawn from a study of T-cell reconstitution after alpha-beta-depleted transplantation in children. Study-wide results and caveats: Day-60 TCRbeta diversity that was high in some patients was derived from surviving recipient T cells and thymic progenitors. When one year had passed after transplant, most T-cell counts and diversity came from newly produced T cells. Where alpha-beta T cells came from about two months after transplant was reportedly several hundred expanded graft clones.

Preparation of the TCRbeta library involved a method that used unique molecular identifiers. TCRdb called the PCR reads again in MiXCR, with one record for every CDR3 protein. The profile shows 500,000 or so distinct CDR3 sequences, over 9.5% of them singletons. Notes on this clonotype: The antigen remains undetermined.

This CDR3 is 16 amino acids long. After removal of 5 bases from V and 9 bases from J, the junction contained 19 bases not matched to a gene. The chain is built from TRBV12-3 or TRBV12-4 and TRBJ2-7; 7 bases are shared with TRBD2. This specimen consisted of PBMCs, mostly from graft donor cells, obtained 180 days after TCRalphabeta/CD19-depleted stem cell transplant. This receptor was identified in a female patient between 2 and 15 years old who had a stem cell transplant for aplastic anemia, so the T cells may come from the graft donor. The CDR3 DNA is TGTGCCAGCAGTCCCGTAGCGTGGGGAGGGCCCTCAGGGCAGTACTTC. Translation gives CASSPVAWGGPSGQYF.